This T cell receptor beta chain was retrieved from a study of T cells after yellow fever vaccination. TCRdb used MiXCR to reprocess the 5' RACE reads, holding one entry per CDR3 protein. The profile shows fewer than 350,000 distinct CDR3 sequences, 3.6% of them singletons. Germline V gene lookup returns CDR1 MGHRA and CDR2 YSYEKL. V was shortened by 4 bases and J by 0 bases, with 19 bases between the two germline ends. This CDR3 comprises 18 residues. Sequenced here: PBMCs, sampled on the day of the yellow fever booster vaccination. The V call is TRBV4-1, the J call TRBJ1-5; D is unclear. The TCR originated in a man aged 18 to 35 who received the YFV17D yellow fever vaccine. The CDR3 nucleotides are TGCGCCAGCAGCCCTGGCCCAACACCATTCTATAGCAATCAGCCCCAGCATTTT. Residues: CASSPGPTPFYSNQPQHF.